The T cell receptor (beta chain) described here comes from a study of post-analysis software for immune sequencing data. Study in general: Both relapsing-remitting and secondary progressive multiple sclerosis featured among the disease courses, as did progressive-relapsing multiple sclerosis.

The V and J ends lost 7 bases and 7 bases, in that order; junction bases with no gene match: 12. Germline V gene sequence: CDR1 MNHNS, CDR2 SASEGT. The CDR3 runs to 15 residues. Findings of the study overall: Patients used several TRBV segments, including TRBV5-6, TRBV5-1 and TRBV20-1, more often than controls. A significant reduction in normalized Chao1 diversity was observed in multiple sclerosis patients versus controls. Samples made in the same batch grouped tightly together by F measure.

There are a few counts of this clonotype. Its antigen remains unidentified. Carried by the TCR beta cDNA libraries were unique molecular identifiers. With 1 to 10 million T cells as the source, roughly 0.5 million cDNA molecules resulted. TCRdb fed the PCR reads into MiXCR, producing one record per CDR3 protein. The top ten hold under 7% of the sample, which has about half a million distinct CDR3 sequences, around 36% seen once. Sequencing was carried out using blood. This sequence joins TRBV6-1 and TRBJ2-5; TRBD2 aligns across 10 bases. This TCR derives from a girl aged 2 to 17 with multiple sclerosis. The CDR3 DNA reads as TGTGCCAGCACCCCGGGACTAGCGCCTTTAAGGACCCAGTACTTC. Protein sequence: CASTPGLAPLRTQYF.